This T cell receptor beta chain was sequenced during a study of beta chain features in type 1 diabetes. Study-level points and caveats: For Type 1 diabetes patients, all four CD4+ subsets carried TCRB CDR3s that were moderately but significantly shorter. A pattern of fewer insertions and more deletions at VDJ junctions was seen in type 1 diabetes patients.

V shed 2 bases and J shed 0 bases, with 12 bases lying between them. Germline V gene lookup returns CDR1 SGDLS and CDR2 YYNGEE. The CDR3 is 16 amino acids. About this clone itself: Its specificity is not known.

The whole isolated RNA underwent reverse transcription, so sequencing captured expressed TCRB transcripts. This table comes from immunoSEQ multiplex PCR, and its TCRdb copy is limited to in-frame clones, with some not included. The repertoire has some 350,000 clones, roughly 13% of them found once; the top ten carry 0.015%. The clonotype originates from a woman aged 18-29 years with type 1 diabetes. The source material was naive CD4+ T cells from blood. The rearrangement joins TRBV9 to TRBJ2-1, with no clear D. The CDR3 sequence: CASSVPVQSSYNEQFF. The CDR3 DNA sequence: TGTGCCAGCAGCGTCCCAGTACAGAGCTCCTACAATGAGCAGTTCTTC.